These T cell receptor beta chains were read from a single sample in a study of T-cell reconstitution after alpha-beta-depleted transplantation in children. TCRdb fed the PCR reads into MiXCR, producing one record per CDR3 protein. This table holds approximately 250,000 distinct CDR3 sequences, around 25% found once. Sample: PBMCs, taken before TCRalphabeta/CD19-depleted stem cell transplant. These receptors all come from a girl aged 2-15 years with Fanconi anemia, due to receive a stem cell transplant. CDR3s include the opening cysteine and the closing phenylalanine or tryptophan. The D gene is left open where the match is weak. The size of a clone is reported for some rows only, either as once, few or many, or as a class for expanded clones.

-	15	TRBJ1-6	TRBV20-1	many	TGCAGTGCTAGAGTTGGGCAGGGCCGGCATTCACCCCTCCACTTT	CSARVGQGRHSPLHF
TRBD2	13	TRBJ2-1	TRBV10-3	many	TGTGCCATCAGTGTTCTAGGCGGGGGGGAGCAGTTCTTC	CAISVLGGGEQFF
-	16	TRBJ2-1	TRBV29-1	few	TGCAGCGTTGAAGATCTTTTTGGGAGCTGGGGCAATGAGCAGTTCTTC	CSVEDLFGSWGNEQFF
-	15	TRBJ2-4	TRBV7-2	few	TGTGCCAGCAGCTTAGTGAGTCAAATCAAAAACATTCAGTACTTC	CASSLVSQIKNIQYF
TRBD1	19	TRBJ2-1	TRBV7-3	-	TGTGCCAGCAGCTTAGGGGTGGGACAGGAAGATGAGGGGGAAAATGAGCAGTTCTTC	CASSLGVGQEDEGENEQFF
-	12	TRBJ1-5	TRBV28	many	TGTGCCAGCGAGGGGCTCGGTCAGCCCCAGCATTTT	CASEGLGQPQHF
-	11	TRBJ2-7	TRBV29-1	many	TGCAGCGTTCGGGACGCGTACGAGCAGTACTTC	CSVRDAYEQYF
TRBD2	17	TRBJ2-1	TRBV20-1	few	TGCAGTGCTAGAGGAGGCCCGGGACTAGCGGACTACAATGAGCAGTTCTTC	CSARGGPGLADYNEQFF
TRBD1	15	TRBJ1-5	TRBV20-1	-	TGCAGTGCTAGTGACCAGGACAGGGGGCTGCAGCCCCAGCATTTT	CSASDQDRGLQPQHF
TRBD1	19	TRBJ2-3	TRBV11-1	-	TGTGCCAGCAGCTTACCTACGGGACAGGGGGCTTCCAGCACAGATACGCAGTATTTT	CASSLPTGQGASSTDTQYF
TRBD2	18	TRBJ2-7	TRBV12-3/TRBV12-4	many	TGTGCCAGCAGCCTGACTAGCGGGGGTCCTCGCACATACTACGAGCAGTACTTC	CASSLTSGGPRTYYEQYF
-	16	TRBJ1-5	TRBV4-2	few	TGTGCCATGAGCTTTGGGCTGGGTCAAGTGAGCCAGCCCCAGCATTTT	CAMSFGLGQVSQPQHF
-	14	TRBJ2-1	TRBV10-3	-	TGTGCCATCAGTGAGTCGAGACAGGACAATGAGCAGTTCTTC	CAISESRQDNEQFF
-	14	TRBJ2-2	TRBV11-2	-	TGTGCCAGCAGCTTAACACAAGGGGCCGGGGAGCTGTTTTTT	CASSLTQGAGELFF
-	15	TRBJ1-6	TRBV11-2	few	TGTGCCAGCAGCTTAGATCTTGCGGCGCTTTCACCCCTCCACTTT	CASSLDLAALSPLHF
TRBD1	16	TRBJ2-3	TRBV7-9	-	TGTGCCAGCAGCTTATCTCGGGGACAGGGGATAGATACGCAGTATTTT	CASSLSRGQGIDTQYF
TRBD2	14	TRBJ2-1	TRBV29-1	-	TGCAGCGTTGATTCAAGCGGGAGGAGTCTCGAGCAGTTCTTC	CSVDSSGRSLEQFF
-	10	TRBJ1-2	TRBV6-6	many	TGTGCCAGCAGTCGGGGGAGCTTCACCTTC	CASSRGSFTF
-	16	TRBJ2-6	TRBV5-1	few	TGCGCCAGCAGCTTGGAGACCGTCTCTGGGGCCAACGTCCTGACTTTC	CASSLETVSGANVLTF
-	13	TRBJ2-7	TRBV29-1	-	TGCAGCGTTGAAGACGTTAAAGGTTACGAGCAGTACTTC	CSVEDVKGYEQYF
-	13	TRBJ2-3	TRBV20-1	few	TGCAGTGCTTCCCCCCTAGTTACAGATACGCAGTATTTT	CSASPLVTDTQYF
-	13	TRBJ2-5	TRBV20-1	many	TGCAGTGCTAGAGGACAGAGCCAAGAGACCCAGTACTTC	CSARGQSQETQYF
-	11	TRBJ2-1	TRBV25-1	many	TGTGCCACCCACAGTGTATATGAGCAGTTCTTC	CATHSVYEQFF
-	18	TRBJ2-3	TRBV10-3	many	TGTGCCATCAGTGAGTGGTTAGGAGGGGGCGATTTCACAGATACGCAGTATTTT	CAISEWLGGGDFTDTQYF
TRBD1	14	TRBJ2-5	TRBV27	few	TGTGCCAGCAGCAAACAGGGGGCGAAAGAGACCCAGTACTTC	CASSKQGAKETQYF
TRBD2	16	TRBJ2-5	TRBV20-1	many	TGCAGTGCTAGGCACAGCGGGAGGCCGACTCGGGAGACCCAGTACTTC	CSARHSGRPTRETQYF
TRBD1	13	TRBJ2-7	TRBV7-8	many	TGTGCCAGCAGCGTACGACAGGGCCACGAGCAGTACTTC	CASSVRQGHEQYF
-	11	TRBJ2-5	TRBV3-1	few	TGTGCCAGCAGTGCAATTGAGACCCAGTACTTC	CASSAIETQYF